What follows is one T cell receptor beta chain and its context. The CDR3 is 15 residues long. Germline V gene data show CDR1 as MNHEY and CDR2 as SVGAGI. The ends were cut back, 4 bases at V and 4 bases at J, with 14 bases in the middle. The data originate from a study of patients and donors after allogeneic stem cell transplantation. Each CDR3 protein gets one entry after TCRdb re-called the RT-PCR reads with MiXCR. The data hold 800,000 to 1,000,000 distinct CDR3 sequences, with roughly 18% observed a single time. The V call is TRBV6-5, the J call TRBJ1-5; TRBD1 might be the D (5 bases). The origin of this receptor is a human donor who was either an allogeneic HSCT recipient or a stem cell or donor lymphocyte infusion donor (not recorded which). It is not recorded whose cells these are; they may come from a transplant donor. Sequencing input: blood, either unsorted or a sorted T cell fraction (not recorded which). Written as DNA, the CDR3 is TGTGCCAGCAGTTCAAGACAGTTTGGTAATCAGCCCCAGCATTTT. Translating gives CASSSRQFGNQPQHF.